A selection of T cell receptor beta chains follows, all from one sample in a study of T cell changes during pregnancy in multiple sclerosis. TCRdb keeps only in-frame clones here, not all; method: immunoSEQ multiplex PCR. The sample consists of some 60,000 clones, more than 85% of them appearing once. Sequencing used CD4+ T cells from peripheral blood mononuclear cells, obtained in the third trimester of pregnancy. These receptors came from a female donor with multiple sclerosis, enrolled in a pregnancy study. Both conserved end residues are part of each CDR3. The D gene is left open where the match is weak. Expanded clones get a size class; other rows say once, few or many, or leave the size out.

J	D	size	V	CDR3	DNA
TRBJ2-1	.	.	TRBV5-8	CASSWFYGTLEGNEQFF	TGTGCCAGCAGCTGGTTCTACGGGACGTTGGAGGGCAATGAGCAGTTCTTC
TRBJ2-7	TRBD1	.	TRBV18	CASAPADRPYEQYF	TGTGCCAGCGCCCCGGCGGACAGGCCCTACGAGCAGTACTTC
TRBJ1-1	TRBD1	.	TRBV5-1	CASSLGGTGNTEAFF	TGCGCCAGCAGCTTGGGCGGGACAGGGAACACTGAAGCTTTCTTT
TRBJ2-3	TRBD2	.	TRBV4-3	CASSRYPTSGGPGTDTQYF	TGCGCCAGCAGCCGGTACCCGACTAGCGGGGGGCCGGGAACAGATACGCAGTATTTT
TRBJ2-7	.	.	TRBV5-4	CASSFDWSYEQYF	TGTGCCAGCAGCTTTGACTGGTCTTACGAGCAGTACTTC
TRBJ1-2	.	.	TRBV19	CASSIVGGTDYGYTF	TGTGCCAGTAGTATAGTAGGGGGAACGGACTATGGCTACACCTTC
TRBJ1-1	.	.	TRBV6-4	CASSLRLNTEAFF	TGTGCCAGCTCGTTGCGGCTGAACACTGAAGCTTTCTTT
TRBJ1-1	.	once	TRBV7-8	CASSPGGKGTEAFF	TGTGCCAGCAGCCCCGGCGGGAAGGGCACTGAAGCTTTCTTT
TRBJ2-3	TRBD2	.	TRBV7-6	CASRRTSGSPDTQYF	TGTGCCAGCAGACGGACTAGCGGGAGCCCAGATACGCAGTATTTT
TRBJ2-2	TRBD1	.	TRBV19	CASRGQGRGTGELFF	TGTGCCAGTAGAGGACAGGGCCGGGGCACCGGGGAGCTGTTTTTT
TRBJ1-2	.	.	TRBV30	CAWRQKVGANYGYTF	TGTGCCTGGAGACAGAAGGTAGGGGCTAACTATGGCTACACCTTC
TRBJ1-1	.	few	TRBV5-1	CASSLGESTEAFF	TGCGCCAGCAGCTTGGGGGAGAGCACTGAAGCTTTCTTT
TRBJ1-5	.	few	TRBV18	CASSPPAGHSQPQHF	TGTGCCAGCTCACCACCGGCTGGACATTCCCAGCCCCAGCATTTT
TRBJ1-1	.	.	TRBV19	CASSMQILNTEAFF	TGTGCCAGTAGTATGCAGATCCTTAACACTGAAGCTTTCTTT
TRBJ1-2	.	once	TRBV10-3	CAISSSRGVGGRSGGPEIYTF	TGTGCCATCAGTTCCTCGCGTGGAGTCGGTGGCCGCTCGGGGGGGCCTGAGATCTACACCTTC
TRBJ2-5	TRBD2	.	TRBV4-3	CASSQDGGGLGTQYF	TGCGCCAGCAGCCAAGATGGGGGGGGGTTGGGGACCCAGTACTTC
TRBJ1-2	.	.	TRBV19	CASSIGGSFYGYTF	TGTGCCAGTAGTATCGGGGGTTCCTTCTATGGCTACACCTTC
TRBJ1-5	.	.	TRBV7-2	CASSLAGHLNQPQHF	TGTGCCAGCAGCTTAGCGGGGCACCTTAATCAGCCCCAGCATTTT
TRBJ2-4	TRBD1	.	TRBV7-9	CASSQSGQGKNIQYF	TGTGCCAGCAGCCAAAGCGGACAGGGGAAAAACATTCAGTACTTC
TRBJ2-3	TRBD2	.	TRBV29-1	CSATSGTTDTQYF	TGCAGCGCGACTAGCGGGACCACAGATACGCAGTATTTT
TRBJ2-6	.	.	TRBV6-5	CASSSVSGANVLTF	TGTGCCAGCAGTTCGGTCTCTGGGGCCAACGTCCTGACTTTC
TRBJ1-2	.	.	TRBV10-3	CAISGDSERGYTF	TGTGCCATCAGTGGCGACTCCGAACGGGGCTACACCTTC
TRBJ1-1	.	.	TRBV30	CAWRRGSATIEAFF	TGTGCCTGGCGAAGGGGTTCAGCCACGATTGAAGCTTTCTTT
TRBJ2-7	.	.	TRBV6-1	CASSGDRSSYEQYF	TGTGCCAGCAGCGGAGACAGGAGCTCCTACGAGCAGTACTTC
TRBJ1-1	.	.	TRBV2	CASSESPNTEAFF	TGTGCCAGCAGTGAATCTCCGAACACTGAAGCTTTCTTT
TRBJ2-1	TRBD2	.	TRBV5-1	CASSPGLELDEQFF	TGCGCCAGCAGCCCCGGACTAGAACTCGATGAGCAGTTCTTC
TRBJ1-5	TRBD1	.	TRBV19	CASSRGLNQPQHF	TGTGCCAGTTCAAGGGGGCTCAATCAGCCCCAGCATTTT
TRBJ1-2	TRBD1	.	TRBV12-5	CASGPGLQGASGYTF	TGTGCTAGTGGCCCTGGGTTACAGGGGGCGTCTGGCTACACCTTC
TRBJ1-2	.	.	TRBV20-1	CSVARAGGYTF	TGCAGTGTCGCCCGGGCGGGTGGCTACACCTTC
TRBJ2-1	TRBD1	.	TRBV27	CASSYRAGGYNEQFF	TGTGCCAGCAGTTATAGGGCAGGGGGCTACAATGAGCAGTTCTTC
TRBJ1-2	.	.	TRBV19	CASSATGDYGYTF	TGTGCCAGTAGTGCGACAGGTGACTATGGCTACACCTTC
TRBJ2-2	TRBD1	once	TRBV4-2	CASSKIGTATGELFF	TGTGCCAGCAGCAAAATCGGGACAGCCACCGGGGAGCTGTTTTTT
TRBJ2-5	.	.	TRBV30	CAWSRGTETQYF	TGTGCCTGGAGTAGGGGAACAGAGACCCAGTACTTC
TRBJ1-2	.	.	TRBV6-1	CASIRGQTNYGYTF	TGTGCCAGCATCCGAGGACAGACTAACTATGGCTACACCTTC
TRBJ1-1	.	few	TRBV5-1	CASSFPSGVDAEAFF	TGCGCCAGCAGCTTTCCCTCGGGGGTTGACGCTGAAGCTTTCTTT
TRBJ2-1	TRBD2	.	TRBV19	CASSTTSGGSNEQFF	TGTGCCAGTAGTACGACTAGCGGGGGGTCAAATGAGCAGTTCTTC
TRBJ2-2	.	.	TRBV5-1	CASSAPSVSTGELFF	TGCGCCAGCAGCGCCCCCAGCGTCTCCACCGGGGAGCTGTTTTTT
TRBJ2-7	TRBD2	.	TRBV11-2	CASSSRGSSYEQYF	TGTGCCAGCAGCTCACGCGGGAGTAGCTACGAGCAGTACTTC
TRBJ2-2	.	once	TRBV5-8	CASSLTTKIGAGGTGELFF	TGTGCCAGCAGCTTAACAACCAAGATCGGGGCAGGGGGGACCGGGGAGCTGTTTTTT
TRBJ1-2	.	.	TRBV20-1	CSASEDYGYTF	TGCAGTGCTAGTGAGGACTATGGCTACACCTTC
TRBJ2-5	TRBD2	.	TRBV19	CASSTLLAGGETQYF	TGTGCCAGTAGTACTCTTCTAGCGGGGGGAGAGACCCAGTACTTC
TRBJ2-1	TRBD2	.	TRBV4-2	CASSQVVSSGGLSSYNEQFF	TGTGCCAGCAGCCAAGTGGTGTCTAGCGGGGGGCTCAGCTCCTACAATGAGCAGTTCTTC
TRBJ1-5	.	.	TRBV7-8	CASSSGMGQPQHF	TGTGCCAGCAGCTCGGGAATGGGTCAGCCCCAGCATTTT
TRBJ2-2	.	few	TRBV18	CASSPPSGGNTGELFF	TGTGCCAGCTCACCACCGAGTGGCGGAAATACCGGGGAGCTGTTTTTT
TRBJ2-6	TRBD1	.	TRBV18	CASSAVSGQGDSGANVLTF	TGTGCCAGCTCAGCGGTGTCGGGACAGGGGGACTCTGGGGCCAACGTCCTGACTTTC
TRBJ1-1	.	few	TRBV19	CASSIEGGNTEAFF	TGTGCCAGTAGTATAGAGGGGGGGAACACTGAAGCTTTCTTT
TRBJ1-1	.	.	TRBV7-6	CASSLDSTMNTEAFF	TGTGCCAGCAGCTTGGACAGTACTATGAACACTGAAGCTTTCTTT
TRBJ2-4	.	.	TRBV7-9	CASSSVVETKNIQYF	TGTGCCAGCAGCTCGGTTGTTGAGACCAAAAACATTCAGTACTTC
TRBJ2-1	.	.	TRBV9	CASSPKRHRVTYNEQFF	TGTGCCAGCAGCCCCAAGAGACACCGCGTTACCTACAATGAGCAGTTCTTC
TRBJ1-1	.	few	TRBV25-1	CASSGYLEAFF	TGTGCCAGCAGTGGCTATCTTGAAGCTTTCTTT
TRBJ2-6	TRBD1	.	TRBV18	CASSPWTGGLTGANVLTF	TGTGCCAGCTCACCCTGGACAGGGGGCTTGACTGGGGCCAACGTCCTGACTTTC
TRBJ2-5	.	.	TRBV15	CATSAVGRGQETQYF	TGTGCCACCAGCGCGGTTGGCAGAGGACAAGAGACCCAGTACTTC
TRBJ1-2	TRBD1	.	TRBV29-1	CSVAGQGYGYTF	TGCAGCGTTGCGGGACAGGGATATGGCTACACCTTC
TRBJ2-3	.	.	TRBV11-2	CASSRELNTDTQYF	TGTGCCAGCAGCCGCGAGCTGAACACAGATACGCAGTATTTT
TRBJ2-7	TRBD1	.	TRBV29-1	CSVRAGQGDEQYF	TGCAGCGTCCGTGCCGGACAGGGGGACGAGCAGTACTTC
TRBJ1-2	.	.	TRBV25-1	CASSESGTSYGYTF	TGTGCCAGCAGTGAATCAGGGACAAGCTATGGCTACACCTTC
TRBJ2-1	.	.	TRBV4-3	CASSKGGGFHNEQFF	TGCGCCAGCAGCAAAGGAGGGGGCTTCCACAATGAGCAGTTCTTC